What follows describes a single T cell receptor (beta chain). Its matching antigen is unknown. Trimming cost V 1 base and J 9 bases, with 7 bases left between them. This CDR3 contains 13 residues. Germline-derived CDR1 and CDR2 are MNHNS and SASEGT. The data were obtained in a study of persistence of HIV-infected CD4 T cells. Whole-study findings and limits: TCR analyses could not target the rare provirus-carrying CMV-responding cells.

The immunoSEQ assay was version 4, run in survey mode. The repertoire was sequenced with immunoSEQ multiplex PCR; TCRdb's copy has only in-frame clones and lacks some. Here the sample spans about 36,000 clones, over 75% being singletons. The stimulus was an HIV-1 Gag 15-mer peptide pool, around 1.1 ug/peptide/mL. Sorted nonresponding memory CD4+ T cells were CD40L-negative, CD69-negative, CD45RO-high. Before stimulation, PBMCs underwent CD8+ T cell depletion. For about 17 hours, CD8-depleted PBMCs received anti-CD28/CD49d costimulation, a CD40-blocking antibody and enfuvirtide. The sequence derives from an adult with HIV. The donor label of this sample is uncertain. The V and J genes are TRBV6-1 and TRBJ1-6; D gene unclear. The sample was cultured CD4+ T cells from PBMCs, taken from a patient who received antiretroviral therapy. Here the CDR3 DNA reads TGTGCCAGCAGTGAAGATATAAGTTCACCCCTCCACTTT. It is translated as CASSEDISSPLHF.